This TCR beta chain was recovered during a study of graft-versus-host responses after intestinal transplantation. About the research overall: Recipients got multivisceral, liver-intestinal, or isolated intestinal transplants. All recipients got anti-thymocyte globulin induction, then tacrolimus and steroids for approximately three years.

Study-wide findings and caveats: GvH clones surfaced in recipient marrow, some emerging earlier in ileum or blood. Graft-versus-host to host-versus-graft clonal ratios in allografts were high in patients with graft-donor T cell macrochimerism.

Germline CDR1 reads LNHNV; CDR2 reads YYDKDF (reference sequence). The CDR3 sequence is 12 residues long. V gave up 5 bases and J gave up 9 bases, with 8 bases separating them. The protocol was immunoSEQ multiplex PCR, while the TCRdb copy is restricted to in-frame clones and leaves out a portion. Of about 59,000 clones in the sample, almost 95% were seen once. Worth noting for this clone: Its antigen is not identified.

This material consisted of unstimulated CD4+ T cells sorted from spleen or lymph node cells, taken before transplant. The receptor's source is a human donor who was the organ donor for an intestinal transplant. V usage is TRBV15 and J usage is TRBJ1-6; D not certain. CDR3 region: CATSGRGSPLHF. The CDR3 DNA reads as TGTGCCACCAGCGGAAGAGGTTCACCCCTCCACTTT.